These 21 T cell receptor beta chains were sequenced from one sample in a study of blood T cell repertoires in COVID-19. Using immunoSEQ multiplex PCR, the repertoire was profiled, and TCRdb retains in-frame clones only, with some absent. The sample contains a few hundred thousand clones, roughly nine tenths of which appear only once. Source material: peripheral blood. The origin of the receptors is a young woman who had recovered from COVID-19.

A few counts support this clone. This chain links TRBV10-1 with TRBJ1-1; 8 bases match TRBD1. Germline V gene sequence: CDR1 WNHNN, CDR2 SYGVQD (reference sequence). The trim removed 4 bases at V and 1 base at J, leaving 2 bases unmatched. The CDR3 totals 14 residues. CDR3 sequence (DNA): TGCGCCAGCAGTGGGACAGGGACGAACACTGAAGCTTTCTTT. Protein sequence: CASSGTGTNTEAFF.

This clone was detected only a few times. The chain links TRBV6-1 to TRBJ1-3; 7 positions agree with TRBD1. V shed 3 bases, J shed 0 bases, and the junction held 8 bases outside the gene matches. CDR3 length equals 17 residues. The germline gives CDR1 MNHNS, CDR2 SASEGT. The CDR3 region is CASSDYRGAASGNTIYF. The CDR3 DNA sequence: TGTGCCAGCAGTGACTACAGGGGAGCAGCCTCTGGAAACACCATATATTTT.

This rearrangement joins TRBV5-6 to TRBJ1-2; 9 bases fit TRBD1. Germline CDR1 reads SGHDT; CDR2 reads YYEEEE. The CDR3 has 13 amino acids. The V gene end was trimmed by 6 bases and the J gene end by 9 bases; junction bases not matched to a gene: 9. CDR3 DNA sequence: TGTGCCAGCACCCCGGGACAGGGCGCTAGCTACACCTTC. As protein: CASTPGQGASYTF.

The chain couples TRBV5-1 to TRBJ1-2; 7 bases fit TRBD1. V was pared by 4 bases and J by 4 bases, with 13 bases of the junction left unmatched. Per the germline V gene, CDR1 is SGHRS and CDR2 is YFSETQ. The CDR3 extends over 16 amino acids. DNA for the CDR3: TGCGCCAGCAGCCTGGTAGCAGGGGGGATCAGCTATGGCTACACCTTC. This sequence encodes CASSLVAGGISYGYTF.

This clone came up once. The chain combines TRBV20-1 with TRBJ2-1; D possibly corresponds to TRBD2 (6 bases). The CDR3 runs to 15 residues. Trimming stripped 3 bases from V and 4 bases from J, with 16 bases between. Per the germline V gene, CDR1 is DFQATT and CDR2 is SNEGSKA (reference sequence). CDR3 coding DNA: TGCAGTGCTAGTTATCTTGGACTATCATACAATGAGCAGTTCTTC. Amino acid sequence: CSASYLGLSYNEQFF.

V gene TRBV29-1 combines with J gene TRBJ2-1, with D perhaps matching TRBD2 (5 bases). V lost 6 bases, J lost 9 bases, and 18 bases lay in between. The germline V gene encodes CDR1 SQVTM and CDR2 ANQGSEA. The CDR3 contains 13 residues. The CDR3 loop reads CSVKEGLTAEQFF. The CDR3 DNA reads as TGCAGCGTGAAGGAAGGACTCACGGCTGAGCAGTTCTTC.

This clone turned up a few times. V and J are TRBV10-3 and TRBJ1-3, with D hard to call. V lost 0 bases and J lost 0, with 9 bases in between. This CDR3 is 16 amino acids long. Germline loops: CDR1 ENHRY, CDR2 SYGVKD. DNA for the CDR3: TGTGCCATCAGTGAGTCAACAGAGAGCTCTGGAAACACCATATATTTT. It translates to CAISESTESSGNTIYF.

This rearrangement joins TRBV6-4 to TRBJ2-1; 7 bases line up with TRBD2. Trimming removed 4 bases from V and 4 bases from J; junction bases left unmatched: 7. Germline V lookup: CDR1 MRHNA, CDR2 SNTAGT. CDR3 length: 15 residues. The DNA of the CDR3 is TGTGCCAGCAGTGTGGGGCTAGCGGCTTACAATGAGCAGTTCTTC. Protein product: CASSVGLAAYNEQFF.

V is TRBV13 and J is TRBJ2-1, with TRBD2 matching over 10 bases. The junction had 19 bases not matched to a gene; V was cut back by 4 bases and J by 7 bases. Germline lookup yields CDR1 PRHDT and CDR2 FYEKMQ (reference sequence). The CDR3 length is 19 residues. CDR3 amino acids: CASSSDGLADPALRNEQFF. CDR3 nucleotide sequence: TGTGCCAGCAGCTCAGACGGACTAGCGGACCCCGCTCTTAGGAATGAGCAGTTCTTC.

The chain is built from TRBV19 and TRBJ2-1; a weak D match, TRBD1 (5 bases). V dropped 0 bases and J dropped 1 base, with 13 bases sitting between them. The CDR3 covers 17 residues. Germline loops: CDR1 LNHDA, CDR2 SQIVND (reference sequence). This CDR3 is CASSIEGRVRSYNEQFF. CDR3 nucleotide sequence: TGTGCCAGTAGTATAGAAGGCAGGGTCCGGTCCTACAATGAGCAGTTCTTC.

This chain links TRBV25-1 with TRBJ2-7, with D possibly being TRBD1 (6 bases). CDR3 size: 13 residues. V gave up 1 base and J gave up 4 bases, with 8 bases separating them. CDR1 and CDR2 from the germline V gene are MGHDK and SYGVNS. The CDR3 nucleotides read TGTGCCAGCAGTGAATCGGACAGATACGAGCAGTACTTC. Translated: CASSESDRYEQYF.

This chain links TRBV12-3 or TRBV12-4 with TRBJ1-1, with D unresolved. Trimming took off 6 bases at V and 7 bases at J, with 12 bases between the two ends. The CDR3 is 12 residues long. The DNA of the CDR3 is TGTGCCAGCAGCCAAGGAGGCAGTGAAGCTTTCTTT. This codes for CASSQGGSEAFF.

This clone was detected a few times. V and J are TRBV6-5 and TRBJ1-5; no firm D call. From germline, CDR1 is MNHEY and CDR2 SVGAGI. Trimming stripped 5 bases from V and 6 bases from J, with 14 bases between. The CDR3 length is 14 residues. CDR3 nucleotides: TGTGCCAGCAGTCCAAGCGGACCCCCTCAGCCCCAGCATTTT. Translated, it gives CASSPSGPPQPQHF.

The chain employs TRBV5-1 and TRBJ1-2; D remains unclear. The CDR3 extends over 16 amino acids. Germline V gene lookup returns CDR1 SGHRS and CDR2 YFSETQ. V was cut by 0 bases and J by 5 bases, with 17 bases left in between. In DNA form, the CDR3 reads TGCGCCAGCAGCTTGGCCGGGGTTGCTGGAGTTTATGGCTACACCTTC. As protein: CASSLAGVAGVYGYTF.

V usage is TRBV18 and J usage is TRBJ2-5; 9 positions match TRBD1. V was clipped by 3 bases and J by 4 bases; unmatched bases: 3. Per germline, CDR1 KGHSH and CDR2 LQKENI. The CDR3 is 14 amino acids. CDR3 region: CASSPGQGRETQYF. CDR3 DNA: TGTGCCAGCTCACCGGGACAGGGAAGAGAGACCCAGTACTTC.

This chain connects TRBV7-2 to TRBJ1-4, with a tentative D call TRBD1 (5 bases). Germline-derived CDR1 and CDR2 are SGHTA and FQGNSA. The CDR3 spans 16 residues. Trimming removed 0 bases from V and 3 bases from J, with 11 bases in between. DNA of the CDR3: TGTGCCAGCAGCTTAGCAGGCAGGGCGGCTAATGAAAAACTGTTTTTT. Residues: CASSLAGRAANEKLFF.

The chain carries TRBV7-2 and TRBJ2-2, with 8 bases matching TRBD2. The CDR3 length is 13 residues. The V segment lost 2 bases and the J segment 8 bases; nucleotides outside the gene matches: 1. Germline CDR1 and CDR2: SGHTA and FQGNSA. The CDR3 sequence is CASSLQREGELFF. The CDR3 DNA sequence: TGTGCCAGCAGCTTACAGCGGGAGGGGGAGCTGTTTTTT.

The chain couples TRBV4-3 to TRBJ2-1, with TRBD2 identical over 13 bases. The CDR3 spans 17 residues. CDR1 is LGHNA, CDR2 YSLEER, per germline. V lost 1 base and J lost 7; bases outside the gene matches: 7. The CDR3 here is CASSQGTSGSMGNEQFF. DNA for the CDR3: TGCGCCAGCAGCCAAGGGACTAGCGGGAGCATGGGGAATGAGCAGTTCTTC.

As DNA, the CDR3 is TGTGCCAGCAGTGACGGGACAGGGGGTTACGAGCAGTACTTC. It codes for CASSDGTGGYEQYF. The genes are TRBV25-1 and TRBJ2-7; 11 nucleotides agree with TRBD1. V shed 3 bases and J 4 bases; nucleotides not matched to a gene: 2. CDR3 length equals 14 residues. The germline V gene encodes CDR1 MGHDK and CDR2 SYGVNS.

This clone was observed a single time. V and J are TRBV9 and TRBJ2-1; unclear D gene. The ends were cut back, 0 bases at V and 8 bases at J, with 12 bases in the middle. The CDR3 loop spans 14 amino acids. Germline V gene lookup returns CDR1 SGDLS and CDR2 YYNGEE. The CDR3 is CASSVEVEVDEQFF. In nucleotides, the CDR3 is TGTGCCAGCAGCGTAGAGGTAGAGGTCGATGAGCAGTTCTTC.

The rearrangement links TRBV27 to TRBJ2-5; D possibly corresponds to TRBD2 (5 bases). The CDR3 is made up of 12 amino acids. Germline V gives CDR1 MNHEY, CDR2 SMNVEV (reference sequence). V was shortened by 8 bases and J by 4 bases, with 11 bases between the two germline ends. This CDR3 reads CASGPRGETQYF. The CDR3 DNA is TGTGCCAGCGGCCCTCGGGGAGAGACCCAGTACTTC.